A single sample gave rise to the 9 T cell receptor beta chains below, sequenced in a study of cytomegalovirus exposure and HLA in healthy donors. The PCR had 60 Vbeta and 13 Jbeta primers. Only in-frame clones appear in the TCRdb table, and some are missing; sequencing was by immunoSEQ multiplex PCR. The table includes 90,000 to 100,000 clones, approximately 70% detected once. The sequencing input was PBMCs. Receptor source: a man aged 50 to 59 in good health and CMV-seronegative.

The chain carries TRBV10-3 and TRBJ2-7, with TRBD1 matching 10 bases. The CDR3 sequence is 13 residues long. Trimming cost V 9 bases and J 2 bases; bases outside gene matches: 4. CDR1 is ENHRY and CDR2 is SYGVKD in the germline V gene. The CDR3 loop is CAIGQGGPYEQYF. As DNA, the CDR3 is TGTGCCATAGGACAGGGGGGACCCTACGAGCAGTACTTC.

The chain is built from TRBV19 and TRBJ2-2; TRBD2 matches at 12 bases. Germline V CDR1 and CDR2: LNHDA, SQIVND (reference sequence). The V and J ends lost 3 bases and 1 base, in that order; junction bases with no gene match: 6. CDR3 length: 18 amino acids. CDR3 in DNA: TGTGCCAGTAGTATGATAGGACTAGCGGGAAAGAACACCGGGGAGCTGTTTTTT. It specifies CASSMIGLAGKNTGELFF.

The chain couples TRBV11-2 to TRBJ1-1; TRBD1 is a possible D gene (6 bases). Germline V gene lookup returns CDR1 SGHAT and CDR2 FQNNGV. Trimming cost V 5 bases and J 0 bases, with 13 bases left between them. The CDR3 length is 15 residues. Here the CDR3 reads CASSPSTGMNTEAFF. CDR3 DNA: TGTGCCAGCAGCCCGTCGACAGGTATGAACACTGAAGCTTTCTTT.

This clone came up a few times. This chain links TRBV5-8 with TRBJ2-2, with 7 positions matching TRBD2. This CDR3 contains 16 residues. CDR1 and CDR2 from the germline V gene are SGHTS and YDEGEE. Trimming removed 0 bases from V and 6 bases from J; junction bases left unmatched: 8. The CDR3 DNA is TGTGCCAGCAGCTTGGCGGGGGGTCAGCATTCCGGGGAGCTGTTTTTT. Protein product: CASSLAGGQHSGELFF.

The V call is TRBV27, the J call TRBJ1-1; no firm D call. From germline, CDR1 is MNHEY and CDR2 SMNVEV (reference sequence). The CDR3 is 15 amino acids. The V gene lost 3 bases and the J gene lost 5 bases, with 16 bases spanning the gap. For the CDR3, the DNA is TGTGCCAGCAGTTTGTGGGGAGCGGAGGAAACTGAAGCTTTCTTT. Its translation is CASSLWGAEETEAFF.

The chain combines TRBV5-1 with TRBJ2-4, with D possibly being TRBD1 (6 bases). The CDR3 spans 19 residues. The germline gives CDR1 SGHRS, CDR2 YFSETQ. Between the trimmed V and J ends, which lost 7 bases and 0 bases, there was a span of 26 bases. The CDR3 nucleotides read TGCGCCAGCGCTACAGGGAGACTGTTTGGCGGACTAGCCAAAAACATTCAGTACTTC. The encoded protein is CASATGRLFGGLAKNIQYF.

V gene TRBV29-1 combines with J gene TRBJ2-2, with D possibly matching TRBD2 (5 bases). CDR1 and CDR2 from the germline V gene are SQVTM and ANQGSEA. Trimming left V 8 bases short and J 2 bases short, with 9 bases between. This CDR3 contains 12 residues. The CDR3: CSHLANTGELFF. CDR3 in DNA: TGCAGCCACCTAGCTAACACCGGGGAGCTGTTTTTT.

CDR3 amino acids: CSVERYRGQEQYF. CDR3 nucleotide sequence: TGCAGCGTTGAACGATACAGGGGGCAGGAGCAGTACTTC. The V gene is TRBV29-1, the J gene TRBJ2-7; 9 positions agree with TRBD1. CDR3 size: 13 residues. CDR1 is SQVTM, CDR2 ANQGSEA, per germline. V was pared by 2 bases and J by 7 bases, with 6 bases of the junction left unmatched.

This chain links TRBV6-6 with TRBJ2-2; 8 nucleotides match TRBD1. After removal of 2 bases from V and 4 bases from J, the junction contained 3 bases not matched to a gene. Per the germline V gene, CDR1 is MNHNY and CDR2 is SVGAGI (reference sequence). This CDR3 spans 15 amino acids. CDR3 nucleotide sequence: TGTGCCAGCAGTTACAGGACAGGGAGCACCGGGGAGCTGTTTTTT. Its translation is CASSYRTGSTGELFF.